Listed below are T cell receptor beta chains from one sample, sequenced in a study of beta chain features in type 1 diabetes. Data came from immunoSEQ multiplex PCR; TCRdb stores just in-frame clones and leaves some out. Of about 260,000 clones listed, over 65% are singletons. The sequenced material came from naive CD4+ T cells from blood. The receptors originated from a man aged 25 to 40 in good health. CDR3s include the opening cysteine and the closing phenylalanine or tryptophan. D genes are given only for firm matches. Clone size, where shown, is once, few, many, or a class for clones that have expanded.

D gene	clone size	V gene	CDR3 length	J gene	CDR3 DNA	CDR3 protein
NA	NA	TRBV10-3	14	TRBJ2-7	TGTGCCATCAGTGTAGGGGGACTTTCCTACGAGCAGTACTTC	CAISVGGLSYEQYF
TRBD1	NA	TRBV5-1	16	TRBJ2-7	TGCGCCAGCAGCTCTTTTCCACAGGGGATTGGCTACGAGCAGTACTTC	CASSSFPQGIGYEQYF
NA	NA	TRBV25-1	16	TRBJ2-5	TGTGCCAGCAGTGAATCTGGGCGGGGAACCTCAAGACCCCAGTACTTC	CASSESGRGTSRPQYF
NA	few	TRBV28	16	TRBJ2-6	TGTGCCGCCTCCCCCGGGAGTCCCCCTGGGGCCAACGTCCTGACTTTC	CAASPGSPPGANVLTF
NA	NA	TRBV14	13	TRBJ2-1	TGTGCCAGCAGCCGATCGGGTGGGCATGAGCAGTTCTTC	CASSRSGGHEQFF
NA	few	TRBV30	11	TRBJ2-1	TGTGCCTGGAGTACGAAAAATGAGCAGTTCTTC	CAWSTKNEQFF
NA	few	TRBV30	16	TRBJ2-1	TGTGCCTGGAACCACCTTACCCAGAGCTCCTACAATGAGCAGTTCTTC	CAWNHLTQSSYNEQFF
NA	few	TRBV30	12	TRBJ2-7	TGTGCCTGGGGGATGAGCTCCTACGAGCAGTACTTC	CAWGMSSYEQYF
NA	NA	TRBV7-2	14	TRBJ2-2	TGTGCCAGCAGCCTTGACAGACCCACCGGGGAGCTGTTTTTT	CASSLDRPTGELFF
NA	NA	TRBV5-6	15	TRBJ2-4	TGTGCCAGCAGCTTGGAGAGGGCCCCAAAAAACATTCAGTACTTC	CASSLERAPKNIQYF
NA	once	TRBV10-1	13	TRBJ1-2	TGCGCCAGCAGTGAGTCCGGGAACACTGGCTACACCTTC	CASSESGNTGYTF
TRBD2	few	TRBV29-1	15	TRBJ2-1	TGCAGCGTTGTTGAGTTAGCGGGAGAGTACAATGAGCAGTTCTTC	CSVVELAGEYNEQFF
NA	NA	TRBV18	14	TRBJ2-3	TGTGCCAGCTCACCACCGACAAACACAGATACGCAGTATTTT	CASSPPTNTDTQYF
NA	NA	TRBV14	11	TRBJ2-1	TGTGCCAGCAGCCGATGGAATGAGCAGTTCTTC	CASSRWNEQFF
TRBD2	NA	TRBV7-2	19	TRBJ2-6	TGTGCCAGCAGCTTCCCATTCGGGCTAGCGGGGGGTTCGGCCAACGTCCTGACTTTC	CASSFPFGLAGGSANVLTF
NA	NA	TRBV30	11	TRBJ1-1	TGTGCCTGGAGCCTAAGGACTGAAGCTTTCTTT	CAWSLRTEAFF